This T cell receptor (beta chain) was sequenced in a study of PD-L1 blockade in urothelial cancer. Across the study: Typically, measured as a median, blood samples had 110,000 to 150,000 T cells.

With 3 bases clipped from V and 4 bases from J, the junction kept 9 bases outside the gene matches. Per germline, CDR1 SGHVS and CDR2 FQNEAQ. This CDR3 comprises 16 residues. Clones were read by immunoSEQ multiplex PCR, and TCRdb kept only the in-frame ones, dropping some. The sample has some 22,000 clones; 90% are singletons. The V and J genes are TRBV7-8 and TRBJ2-1; 7 bases are shared with TRBD2. The clonotype comes from a woman aged 55-69 years with urothelial cancer. The material sequenced was PBMCs, taken around atezolizumab (anti-PD-L1) treatment. The CDR3 DNA is TGTGCCAGCAGCTTTAAGTTCGCGGGAGAATACAATGAGCAGTTCTTC. Translating it yields CASSFKFAGEYNEQFF.